The clone carrying this T cell receptor beta chain occurred many times. Its antigen is currently unknown. V gave up 5 bases and J gave up 0 bases, with 8 bases separating them. CDR3 length: 14 residues. Looked up from germline, CDR1 is SEHNR and CDR2 is FQNEAQ (reference sequence). The data are from a study of response to subunit inactivated influenza vaccine. Notes on the study in general: Few additional T cells are recruited per seasonal influenza vaccination, authors suggested.

TCRdb re-called the RT-PCR reads through MiXCR, storing one row per CDR3 protein. The sample has a few hundred thousand distinct CDR3 sequences; 13% to 15% are singletons. The starting material was PBMCs from blood, obtained roughly 13 days after vaccination. The rearrangement links TRBV7-9 to TRBJ1-3; D possibly corresponds to TRBD1 (6 bases). This TCR derives from a man aged 50 to 59 who received an inactivated influenza vaccine. The CDR3 protein is CASSTGSSGNTIYF. CDR3 coding DNA: TGTGCCAGCAGCACAGGGAGCTCTGGAAACACCATATATTTT.